This T cell receptor beta chain stems from a study of blood T cell repertoires in COVID-19. Across the study: Material from acute and convalescent COVID-19 was sourced from the United States, Italy and Spain. T cells, B-cell-depleted T cells, or PBMCs supplied cDNA or gDNA.

Original handling: From reference gene primer amplification, estimates of nucleated cell counts were derived. Here immunoSEQ multiplex PCR was the method, and the copy in TCRdb shows in-frame clones only, minus some. V, J and clone size derive from that table, while D and trimming were established from the DNA sequence. The table has about 130,000 clones, 80% to 85% seen once. The J segment lost 11 bases and the V segment lost 0 bases, leaving 10 bases of the junction unmatched. There are 15 residues in the CDR3. Germline loops: CDR1 SGHNT, CDR2 YYREEE (reference sequence). The clonotype originates from a woman between 45 and 60 years old with acute or convalescent COVID-19. Specimen: peripheral blood. This sequence joins TRBV5-4 and TRBJ2-3, with 9 bases aligning to TRBD2. The chain's CDR3 is CASSLAAGGQGVQYF. CDR3 in DNA: TGTGCCAGCAGCTTGGCAGCGGGGGGCCAAGGGGTGCAGTATTTT.